This T cell receptor beta chain came from a study of blood T cell repertoires in COVID-19. For the study at large: Acute and convalescent COVID-19 specimens originated in the United States, Italy and Spain.

Germline lookup yields CDR1 SGHRS and CDR2 YFSETQ. V trimming: 0 bases; J trimming: 3 bases; junction bases outside the gene matches: 2. This CDR3 region has 15 residues. This clone occurred once. In the authors' workflow: Nucleated cell counts were estimated from reference gene primer amplification. Generated by immunoSEQ multiplex PCR, the TCRdb table keeps only in-frame clones and is missing some. The V and J calls and the clone size are those of that table, but D and trimming were determined from the DNA. The sample lists about 130,000 clones, 60% to 85% occurring once. This receptor was identified in a man older than 75 with acute or convalescent COVID-19. V usage is TRBV5-1 and J usage is TRBJ2-7, with 11 bases matching TRBD1. Sequenced input: peripheral blood. In DNA form, the CDR3 reads TGCGCCAGCAGCTTGGGGACAGGGGGCCACTACGAGCAGTACTTC. Amino acid sequence: CASSLGTGGHYEQYF.